One and the same sample provided the 23 T cell receptor beta chains below, sequenced in a study of T cell responses to AZD1222 COVID-19 vaccine. Profiled with immunoSEQ multiplex PCR; TCRdb holds only in-frame clones, not every one. This sample has 70,000 to 75,000 clones; about three quarters occur once, and the top ten carry about 51%. The sequences come from peripheral blood, collected 28 days after the second AZD1222 dose. The origin of the receptors is an adult who received the AZD1222 COVID-19 vaccine.

The J gene is TRBJ2-3, the V gene TRBV7-2; D gene unclear. There are 16 residues in the CDR3. Germline V gene data show CDR1 as SGHTA and CDR2 as FQGNSA. V was clipped by 5 bases and J by 2 bases, with 17 bases between them. Here the CDR3 reads CASSEAWSPITDTQYF. In DNA, the CDR3 is TGTGCCAGCAGCGAAGCTTGGTCTCCTATCACAGATACGCAGTATTTT.

The J gene is TRBJ1-1, the V gene TRBV7-2; no reliable D call. The V gene lost 2 bases and the J gene lost 8 bases, with 18 bases spanning the gap. The germline CDR1 and CDR2 sequences are SGHTA and FQGNSA. This CDR3 is built from 15 residues. CDR3 amino acids: CASSLIFGQRSEAFF. CDR3 sequence (DNA): TGTGCCAGCAGCTTAATTTTTGGCCAACGGTCGGAAGCTTTCTTT.

The chain is built from TRBV19 and TRBJ2-7, with 10 bases aligning to TRBD1. Germline values: CDR1 LNHDA, CDR2 SQIVND (reference sequence). The CDR3 sequence is 15 residues long. V trimming: 7 bases; J trimming: 3 bases; junction bases outside the gene matches: 9. The CDR3 DNA is TGTGCCAGTACCCCCGGGACAGGGGTTTTCTACGAGCAGTACTTC. Translation gives CASTPGTGVFYEQYF.

The count of this clone is one. The rearrangement uses TRBV7-8 and TRBJ2-1, with 7 positions matching TRBD2. Germline CDR1 reads SGHVS; CDR2 reads FQNEAQ. Unmatched junction bases numbered 10, after V lost 5 bases and J lost 6 bases. This CDR3 region has 15 residues. CDR3 sequence: CASSPRLAVANEQFF. For the CDR3, the DNA is TGTGCCAGCAGCCCGCGTCTAGCGGTGGCCAATGAGCAGTTCTTC.

DNA for the CDR3: TGTGCTCTTTTCGGGGTCACAGATACGCAGTATTTT. This gives the protein CALFGVTDTQYF. The genes are TRBV2 and TRBJ2-3; possible D gene TRBD2, 5 bases. CDR1 and CDR2 from the germline V gene are SNHLY and FYNNEI. The CDR3 totals 12 residues.

The chain links TRBV28 to TRBJ2-2, with D maybe TRBD1 (6 bases). The CDR3 is 17 amino acids. Looked up from germline, CDR1 is MDHEN and CDR2 is SYDVKM. V was pared by 6 bases and J by 3 bases, with 20 bases between. The CDR3 DNA sequence: TGTGCCAGCAGCATCGCCTCAGGGGTCGGATACACCGGGGAGCTGTTTTTT. Amino acids: CASSIASGVGYTGELFF.

This chain links TRBV5-8 with TRBJ2-7; perhaps TRBD1 as D (6 bases). This CDR3 region has 13 residues. Germline V gene lookup returns CDR1 SGHTS and CDR2 YDEGEE. V lost 3 bases and J lost 8, with 15 bases in between. The chain's CDR3 is CASSSTWGPQQYF. DNA for the CDR3: TGTGCCAGCAGCTCGACGTGGGGGCCCCAGCAGTACTTC. The variable domain in full, completed from reference TRBV5-8 and TRBJ2-7, reads EAGVTQSPTHLIKTRGQQATLRCSPISGHTSVYWYQQALGLGLQFLLWYDEGEERNRGNFPPRFSGRQFPNYSSELNVNALELEDSALYLCASSSTWGPQQYFGPGTRLTVT.

The count of this clone is one. This chain joins TRBV5-1 and TRBJ2-1, with D unresolved. The V end lost 0 bases, the J end lost 0 bases, and 16 bases lay between the germline ends. The V gene's germline CDR1 is SGHRS and CDR2 YFSETQ. The CDR3 runs 18 residues. DNA for the CDR3: TGCGCCAGCAGCTTGGTATCGGTCAGGTTGAGCTCCTACAATGAGCAGTTCTTC. This gives the protein CASSLVSVRLSSYNEQFF.

This clone was counted between two and nine times. The CDR3 DNA is TGTGCCAGCAGCCAGTCAGGGCGGCAGTGGTACACCTTC. It encodes CASSQSGRQWYTF. The J gene is TRBJ1-2, the V gene TRBV3-1 (or the pseudogene TRBV3-2); D is possibly TRBD1 (5 bases). The length of the CDR3 is 13 residues. V gave up 3 bases and J gave up 11 bases, with 16 bases separating them. Germline V gene data show CDR1 as LGHDT and CDR2 as YNNKEL (reference sequence).

The chain recombines TRBV25-1 with TRBJ1-2; no definite D call. Germline CDR1 reads MGHDK; CDR2 reads SYGVNS. The CDR3 runs to 13 residues. V lost 3 bases and J lost 12, with 17 bases in between. This chain's CDR3 is CASSESDVGIHTF. CDR3 nucleotides: TGTGCCAGCAGTGAGTCGGACGTAGGGATCCACACCTTC.

This chain connects TRBV9 to TRBJ2-1, with 9 nucleotides matching TRBD2. CDR1 and CDR2 from the germline V gene are SGDLS and YYNGEE. J gave up 2 bases and V 0 bases, and 0 bases lay outside the gene matches. The CDR3 extends over 15 amino acids. In DNA, the CDR3 is TGTGCCAGCAGCGTAGCTAGCGGGACCTACAATGAGCAGTTCTTC. Amino acids: CASSVASGTYNEQFF.

The J gene is TRBJ2-7, the V gene TRBV5-8; D may be TRBD1 (5 bases). The germline V gene encodes CDR1 SGHTS and CDR2 YDEGEE. Trimming took off 2 bases at V and 3 bases at J, with 9 bases between the two ends. The CDR3 has 13 residues. CDR3 bases: TGTGCCAGCAGCTTCGCAGGGAACTACGAGCAGTACTTC. It encodes CASSFAGNYEQYF. Filled out from reference TRBV5-8 and TRBJ2-7, the complete variable domain reads EAGVTQSPTHLIKTRGQQATLRCSPISGHTSVYWYQQALGLGLQFLLWYDEGEERNRGNFPPRFSGRQFPNYSSELNVNALELEDSALYLCASSFAGNYEQYFGPGTRLTVT.

V is TRBV24-1 and J is TRBJ2-3; D gene uncertain. The CDR3 loop spans 16 amino acids. Germline V gene data show CDR1 as KGHDR and CDR2 as SFDVKD. The V end was cut by 4 bases, the J end by 4 bases, with 17 bases between. The CDR3 protein is CATSERLIGNPDTQYF. In DNA form, the CDR3 reads TGTGCCACCAGTGAACGACTGATAGGCAACCCAGATACGCAGTATTTT.

The gene calls are TRBV11-3 and TRBJ2-2; 9 nucleotides line up with TRBD1. The germline V gene encodes CDR1 SGHNT and CDR2 YENEEA. V shed 5 bases and J 4 bases; nucleotides not matched to a gene: 8. The CDR3 spans 16 residues. CDR3 loop: CASSPGTGPATGELFF. CDR3 coding DNA: TGTGCCAGCAGCCCCGGGACAGGGCCCGCCACCGGGGAGCTGTTTTTT.

This clone was detected a few times. The gene calls are TRBV19 and TRBJ2-7; no reliable D call. This CDR3 contains 14 residues. Trimming removed 1 base from V and 2 bases from J, with 9 bases in between. From germline, CDR1 is LNHDA and CDR2 SQIVND (reference sequence). The CDR3 region has the DNA TGTGCCAGTAGTATAGCAATATCCGCCTACGAGCAGTACTTC. Translation: CASSIAISAYEQYF.

This chain joins TRBV14 and TRBJ1-6, with a possible D match to TRBD1 (5 bases). With 2 bases removed from V and 8 bases from J, the gap between germline ends came to 16 bases. Germline loops: CDR1 SGHDN, CDR2 FVKESK. The CDR3 contains 16 residues. As DNA, the CDR3 is TGTGCCAGCAGCCAACTCGGGGGATCCTTGGATTCACCCCTCCACTTT. Translating gives CASSQLGGSLDSPLHF.

The chain links TRBV28 to TRBJ1-2; D remains ambiguous. V shed 6 bases and J shed 2 bases, with 16 bases lying between them. The CDR3 totals 15 residues. Germline-derived CDR1 and CDR2 are MDHEN and SYDVKM. The CDR3 sequence is CASSNPPRANYGYTF. The CDR3 DNA reads as TGTGCCAGCAGCAACCCCCCCAGAGCCAACTATGGCTACACCTTC.

The genes are TRBV28 and TRBJ2-2, with a possible D match to TRBD2 (6 bases). V lost 8 bases, J lost 6 bases, and 19 bases lay in between. The V gene's germline CDR1 is MDHEN and CDR2 SYDVKM. The CDR3 loop spans 15 amino acids. The CDR3 loop reads CASGLGGGGSGELFF. In nucleotides, the CDR3 is TGTGCCAGCGGACTGGGGGGAGGAGGGTCCGGGGAGCTGTTTTTT. Filled out from reference TRBV28 and TRBJ2-2, the complete variable domain reads DVKVTQSSRYLVKRTGEKVFLECVQDMDHENMFWYRQDPGLGLRLIYFSYDVKMKEKGDIPEGYSVSREKKERFSLILESASTNQTSMYLCASGLGGGGSGELFFGEGSRLTVL.

The CDR3, as DNA: TGTGCCAGCAGCCAGACTAGCGGGCGCACCGGGGAGCTGTTTTTT. This codes for CASSQTSGRTGELFF. The rearrangement links TRBV14 to TRBJ2-2, with 10 bases lining up with TRBD2. The CDR3 is made up of 15 amino acids. V lost 3 bases and J lost 4; bases outside the gene matches: 2. Germline V gene data show CDR1 as SGHDN and CDR2 as FVKESK.

This chain connects TRBV3-1 (or the pseudogene TRBV3-2) to TRBJ2-7; a possible D gene is TRBD2 (5 bases). V was trimmed by 4 bases and J by 12 bases, leaving 19 bases between them. CDR1 and CDR2 from the germline V gene are LGHDT and YNNKEL (reference sequence). The CDR3 runs 13 residues. CDR3 protein: CASSLSTHGVRYF. The CDR3 DNA reads as TGTGCCAGCAGCCTATCAACCCACGGGGTGCGGTACTTC.

This chain connects TRBV2 to TRBJ2-1; 13 bases are a match to TRBD2. Germline CDR1 reads SNHLY; CDR2 reads FYNNEI. With 9 bases clipped from V and 6 bases from J, the junction kept 5 bases outside the gene matches. This CDR3 spans 14 amino acids. For the CDR3, the DNA is TGTGCCAGACAAGGACTAGCGGGAGCCAATGAGCAGTTCTTC. Protein sequence: CARQGLAGANEQFF. The whole variable domain, remainder taken from reference TRBV2 and TRBJ2-1, is EPEVTQTPSHQVTQMGQEVILRCVPISNHLYFYWYRQILGQKVEFLVSFYNNEISEKSEIFDDQFSVERPDGSNFTLKIRSTKLEDSAMYFCARQGLAGANEQFFGPGTRLTVL.

V usage is TRBV14 and J usage is TRBJ1-2; maybe TRBD1 (6 bases). V was cut by 1 base and J by 3 bases, with 15 bases left in between. Looked up from germline, CDR1 is SGHDN and CDR2 is FVKESK. CDR3 length equals 16 residues. CDR3 residues: CASSQVQGKRHYGYTF. The DNA of the CDR3 is TGTGCCAGCAGCCAAGTTCAGGGGAAACGGCACTATGGCTACACCTTC.

This clone was counted a single time. The V gene is TRBV6-6, the J gene TRBJ2-5, with 7 nucleotides matching TRBD2. V lost 7 bases and J lost 1; bases outside the gene matches: 9. The CDR3 totals 15 residues. From germline, CDR1 is MNHNY and CDR2 SVGAGI (reference sequence). CDR3 region: CASTERGGTQETQYF. The CDR3 nucleotides read TGTGCCAGCACCGAGCGGGGCGGGACCCAAGAGACCCAGTACTTC.